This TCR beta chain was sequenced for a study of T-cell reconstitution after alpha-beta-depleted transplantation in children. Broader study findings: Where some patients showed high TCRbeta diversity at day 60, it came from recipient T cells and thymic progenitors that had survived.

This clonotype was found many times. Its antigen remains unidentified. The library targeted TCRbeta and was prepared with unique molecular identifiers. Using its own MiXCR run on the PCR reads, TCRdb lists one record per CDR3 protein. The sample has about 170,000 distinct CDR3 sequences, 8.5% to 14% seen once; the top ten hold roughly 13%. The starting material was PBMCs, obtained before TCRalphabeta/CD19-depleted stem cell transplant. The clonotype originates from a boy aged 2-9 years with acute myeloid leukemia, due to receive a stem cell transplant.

Here the CDR3 DNA reads TGTGCCAGCAGCCAAGACCCAGGGGGCGCTTCTTCCACTGAAGCTTTCTTT. It yields the protein CASSQDPGGASSTEAFF. The chain recombines TRBV4-2 with TRBJ1-1; 8 nucleotides line up with TRBD1. Germline V gives CDR1 LGHNA, CDR2 YNFKEQ. CDR3 length: 17 residues. V lost 0 bases to trimming and J lost 4 bases; unmatched junction nucleotides: 10.